This T cell receptor beta chain was sequenced during a study of technical replicates of blood from a few donors. Per the germline V gene, CDR1 is SGHAT and CDR2 is FQNNGV. This CDR3 region has 14 residues. Remarks on this clone: One junction end disagrees with the germline gene, perhaps due to a read error.

Here immunoSEQ multiplex PCR was the method, and the copy in TCRdb shows in-frame clones only, minus some. The data hold some 77,000 clones, with roughly 90% observed a single time. Specimen: T cells isolated from PBMCs. The TCR originated in a human donor in good health. V and J are TRBV11-2 and TRBJ2-7; the match to TRBD2 covers 14 bases. CDR3 nucleotides: TGTGCCAGCAGCCCCGGGACTAGCGGGAGCGGTAAGCACTTC. Translated, it gives CASSPGTSGSGKHF.